This T cell receptor (beta chain) was sequenced during a study of blood T cell repertoires in COVID-19. Turning to the study itself: The study drew acute and convalescent COVID-19 samples from the United States, Italy and Spain. From T cells, B-cell-depleted T cells, or PBMCs came the material, which was cDNA or gDNA.

This clone was observed once. Per the germline V gene, CDR1 is PRHDT and CDR2 is FYEKMQ (reference sequence). This CDR3 is built from 15 residues. Trimming pared 4 bases from V and 1 base from J, leaving 13 bases between. Per the authors' pipeline: Reference gene primer amplification yielded estimated nucleated cell counts. Sequencing was performed with immunoSEQ multiplex PCR; in TCRdb, only in-frame clones are kept and a portion is missing. D and trimming were read from the DNA, whereas the V and J calls and clone size are those reported in that table. Of 35,000 to 50,000 clones listed, just under 70% are singletons.

This receptor was identified in a man older than 75 with acute or convalescent COVID-19. This sequence joins TRBV13 and TRBJ1-1, with D possibly being TRBD1 (6 bases). Sequencing used peripheral blood. For the CDR3, the DNA is TGTGCCAGCAGCTCTGGGGGCACAAAGAACACTGAAGCTTTCTTT. It specifies CASSSGGTKNTEAFF.